Sequencing of this TCR beta chain was carried out in a study of cytomegalovirus exposure and HLA in healthy donors. Study observations and caveats: A reported reduction in N-insertions relative to the approximately 670-donor mean was seen in an Asian-associated ancestry cluster in a later analysis. The listing of roughly 160 TCR beta chains classed them as cytomegalovirus-associated. A missense variant in DCLRE1C was later tied to TCR beta V- and J-gene trimming.

This CDR3 has 14 amino acids. Germline V gene sequence: CDR1 SNHLY, CDR2 FYNNEI. With 2 bases removed from V and 0 bases from J, the gap between germline ends came to 5 bases. A note on this clone: Antigen unknown.

The PCR employed 60 Vbeta primers together with 13 Jbeta primers. TCRdb's copy holds only in-frame clones and misses some; the assay was immunoSEQ multiplex PCR. There are about 170,000 clones in the sample; 85% occur only once, and 1% lies in the top ten. The receptor was derived from a boy between 2 and 10 years old in good health and CMV-seronegative. Sequenced: PBMCs. This sequence joins TRBV2 and TRBJ2-4; possible D gene TRBD2, 5 bases. This CDR3 is CASSELAAKNIQYF. Here the CDR3 DNA reads TGTGCCAGCAGTGAACTAGCAGCCAAAAACATTCAGTACTTC.